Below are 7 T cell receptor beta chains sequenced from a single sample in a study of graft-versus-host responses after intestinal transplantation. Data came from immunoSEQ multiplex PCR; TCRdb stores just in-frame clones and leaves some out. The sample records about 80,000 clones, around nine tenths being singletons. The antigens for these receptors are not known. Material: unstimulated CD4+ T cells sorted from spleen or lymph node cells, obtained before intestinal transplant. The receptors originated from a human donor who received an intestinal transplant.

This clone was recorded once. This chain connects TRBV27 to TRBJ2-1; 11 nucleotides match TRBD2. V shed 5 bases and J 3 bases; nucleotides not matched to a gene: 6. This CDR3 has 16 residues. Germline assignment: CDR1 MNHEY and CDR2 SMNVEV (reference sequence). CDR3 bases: TGTGCCAGCAGTCAAACCGGGACTAGCGGCTACAATGAGCAGTTCTTC. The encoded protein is CASSQTGTSGYNEQFF.

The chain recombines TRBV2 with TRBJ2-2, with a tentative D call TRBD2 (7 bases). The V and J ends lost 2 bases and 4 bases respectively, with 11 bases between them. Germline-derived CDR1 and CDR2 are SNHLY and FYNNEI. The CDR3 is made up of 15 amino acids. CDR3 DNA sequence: TGTGCCAGCAGTGAATTGGCGGGGGCCACCGGGGAGCTGTTTTTT. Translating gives CASSELAGATGELFF.

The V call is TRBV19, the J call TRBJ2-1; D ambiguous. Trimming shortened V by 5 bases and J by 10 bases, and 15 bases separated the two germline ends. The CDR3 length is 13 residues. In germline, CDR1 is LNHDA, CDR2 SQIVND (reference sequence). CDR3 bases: TGTGCCAGTAGTCCCTCCCCCTCGGTGGAGCAGTTCTTC. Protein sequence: CASSPSPSVEQFF. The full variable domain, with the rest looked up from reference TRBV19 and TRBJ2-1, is DGGITQSPKYLFRKEGQNVTLSCEQNLNHDAMYWYRQDPGQGLRLIYYSQIVNDFQKGDIAEGYSVSREKKESFPLTVTSAQKNPTAFYLCASSPSPSVEQFFGPGTRLTVL.

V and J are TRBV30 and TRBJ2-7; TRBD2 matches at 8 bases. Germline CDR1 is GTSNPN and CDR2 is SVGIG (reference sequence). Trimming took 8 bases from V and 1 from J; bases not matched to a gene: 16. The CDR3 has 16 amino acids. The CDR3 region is CAGYTSSGGTSYEQYF. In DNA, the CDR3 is TGTGCCGGATATACTTCAAGCGGGGGAACGTCCTACGAGCAGTACTTC.

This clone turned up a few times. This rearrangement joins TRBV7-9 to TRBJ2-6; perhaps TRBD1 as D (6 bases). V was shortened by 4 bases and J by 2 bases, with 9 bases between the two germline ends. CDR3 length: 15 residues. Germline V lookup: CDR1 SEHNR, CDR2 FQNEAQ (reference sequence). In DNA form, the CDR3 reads TGTGCCAGCAGCTCACAGGGAACTGGGGCCAACGTCCTGACTTTC. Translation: CASSSQGTGANVLTF.

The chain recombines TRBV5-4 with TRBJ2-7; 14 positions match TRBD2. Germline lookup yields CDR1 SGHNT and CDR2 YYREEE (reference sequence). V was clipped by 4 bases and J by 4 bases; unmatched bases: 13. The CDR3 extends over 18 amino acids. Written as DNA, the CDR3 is TGTGCCAGCAGCCTCGGGACTAGCGGGAGTTACCTGAGGTACGAGCAGTACTTC. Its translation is CASSLGTSGSYLRYEQYF.

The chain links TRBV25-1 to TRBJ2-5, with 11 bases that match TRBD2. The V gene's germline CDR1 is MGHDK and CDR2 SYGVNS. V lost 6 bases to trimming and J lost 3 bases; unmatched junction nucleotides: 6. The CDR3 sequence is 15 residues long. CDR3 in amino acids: CASRGLAGGEETQYF. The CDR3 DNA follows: TGTGCCAGCAGAGGCCTAGCGGGGGGCGAAGAGACCCAGTACTTC.